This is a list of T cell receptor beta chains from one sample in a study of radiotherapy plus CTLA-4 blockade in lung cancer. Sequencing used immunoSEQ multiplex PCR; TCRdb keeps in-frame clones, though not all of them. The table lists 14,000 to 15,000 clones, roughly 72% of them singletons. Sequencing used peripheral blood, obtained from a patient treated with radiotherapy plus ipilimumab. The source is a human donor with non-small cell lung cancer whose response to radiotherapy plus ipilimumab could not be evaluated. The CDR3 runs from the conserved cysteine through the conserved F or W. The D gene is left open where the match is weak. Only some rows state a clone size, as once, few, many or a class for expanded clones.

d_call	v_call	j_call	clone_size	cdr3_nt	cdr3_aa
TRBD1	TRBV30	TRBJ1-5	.	TGTGCCTTCGGGACAGGGGGCGGTCAGCCCCAGCATTTT	CAFGTGGGQPQHF
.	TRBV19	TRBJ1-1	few	TGTGCCAGTAGTATTCCGTCTTCCACTGAAGCTTTCTTT	CASSIPSSTEAFF
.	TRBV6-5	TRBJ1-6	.	TGTGCCAGCATGAGAAAGTCCTATAATTCACCCCTCCACTTT	CASMRKSYNSPLHF
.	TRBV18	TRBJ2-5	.	TGTGCCAGCTCACAAAACGGACTCACCAAAGAGACCCAGTACTTC	CASSQNGLTKETQYF
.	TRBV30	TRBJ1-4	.	TGTGCCTGGAGCGCGGACACAGTTGCAACTAATGAAAAACTGTTTTTT	CAWSADTVATNEKLFF
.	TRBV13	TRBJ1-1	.	TGTGCCAGCAGCCTTAGAAGCATGAACACTGAAGCTTTCTTT	CASSLRSMNTEAFF
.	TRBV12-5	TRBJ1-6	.	TGTGCTAGTGGTCTGGACATCTCTTCACCCCTCCACTTT	CASGLDISSPLHF
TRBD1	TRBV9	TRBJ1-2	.	TGTGCCAGCAGCGCGAGGACAGGGGGCAACTATGGCTACACCTTC	CASSARTGGNYGYTF
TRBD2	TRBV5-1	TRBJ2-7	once	TGCGCCAGCAGGGTGGCGGTAGTAGCGGGGGGGCCCGACGAGCAGTACTTC	CASRVAVVAGGPDEQYF
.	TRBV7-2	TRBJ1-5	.	TGTGCCAGCAGCCCCTCCTTTAGCAATCAGCCCCAGCATTTT	CASSPSFSNQPQHF
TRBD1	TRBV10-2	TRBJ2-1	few	TGCGCCAGCAGTGAGTATCAGGGGGCGAATGAGCAGTTCTTC	CASSEYQGANEQFF
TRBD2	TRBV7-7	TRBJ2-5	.	TGTGCCAGCAGCTCGGGACTAGCGGGGCAAGAGACCCAGTACTTC	CASSSGLAGQETQYF
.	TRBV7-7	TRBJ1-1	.	TGTGCTAGCAGCCCAGGTACGAACACTGAAGCTTTCTTT	CASSPGTNTEAFF
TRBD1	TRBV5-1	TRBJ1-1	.	TGCGCCAGCAGCCCCTCGGACAGGCGGGCTGAAGCTTTCTTT	CASSPSDRRAEAFF
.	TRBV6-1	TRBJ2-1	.	TGTGCCAGCAGTGGTGCACTTACTTCATACAATGAGCAGTTCTTC	CASSGALTSYNEQFF
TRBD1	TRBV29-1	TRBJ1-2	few	TGCAGCGTCACAGGGGTAAACTATGGCTACACCTTC	CSVTGVNYGYTF
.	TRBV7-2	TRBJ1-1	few	TGTGCCAGCAGCTTATTTTCGGGGGGGAACACTGAAGCTTTCTTT	CASSLFSGGNTEAFF
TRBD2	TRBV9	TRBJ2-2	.	TGTGCCAGCAGCGTAGGACTAGCGGGGGGCCACACCGGGGAGCTGTTTTTT	CASSVGLAGGHTGELFF
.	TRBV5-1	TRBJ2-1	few	TGCGCCAGCAGCCCGGGAGTTGGCGGCCCCTACAATGAGCAGTTCTTC	CASSPGVGGPYNEQFF
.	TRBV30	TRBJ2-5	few	TGTGCCTGGAGTAAGACAGGATACCAAGAGACCCAGTACTTC	CAWSKTGYQETQYF
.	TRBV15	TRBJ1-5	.	TGTGCCACCAGCAGAGATCGAACAGCCTCTTCGGCCCAGCATTTT	CATSRDRTASSAQHF
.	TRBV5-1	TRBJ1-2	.	TGCGCCAGCAGCTCCCCGGGATTTTTTGGCTACACCTTC	CASSSPGFFGYTF
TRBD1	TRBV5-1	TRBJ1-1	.	TGCGCCAGCAGCACGGCAGGGGGCGCGTTTGGAACTGAAGCTTTCTTT	CASSTAGGAFGTEAFF
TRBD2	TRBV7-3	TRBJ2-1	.	TGTGCCAGCAGCTCTGTAGCGGGGACTTCCAATGAGCAGTTCTTC	CASSSVAGTSNEQFF
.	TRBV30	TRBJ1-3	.	TGTGCCTGGAGTGTAAAGGCGGGTGGAAACACCATATATTTT	CAWSVKAGGNTIYF
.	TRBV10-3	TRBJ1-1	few	TGTGCCATCAGTGACAACAGTCAGACTGAAGCTTTCTTT	CAISDNSQTEAFF
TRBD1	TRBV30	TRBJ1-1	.	TGTGCCTACCACAGGGGAGTGAACACTGAAGCTTTCTTT	CAYHRGVNTEAFF
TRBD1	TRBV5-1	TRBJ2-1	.	TGCGCCAGCAGCTTGTTAAACAGGGGAGCAAATGAGCAGTTCTTC	CASSLLNRGANEQFF
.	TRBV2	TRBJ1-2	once	TGTGCCAGCCTTGAGGACTATGGCTACACCTTC	CASLEDYGYTF
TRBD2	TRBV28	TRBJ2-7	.	TGTGCCAGCAAACCCCTAGCGGGGGGGGTCTACGAGCAGTACTTC	CASKPLAGGVYEQYF
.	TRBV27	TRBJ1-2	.	TGTGCCAGCCGTAGGACATCTAACTATGGCTACACCTTC	CASRRTSNYGYTF
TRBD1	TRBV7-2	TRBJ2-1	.	TGTGCCAGCAGCTTTTCCGGGACAGGGAATCGGAATGAGCAGTTCTTC	CASSFSGTGNRNEQFF